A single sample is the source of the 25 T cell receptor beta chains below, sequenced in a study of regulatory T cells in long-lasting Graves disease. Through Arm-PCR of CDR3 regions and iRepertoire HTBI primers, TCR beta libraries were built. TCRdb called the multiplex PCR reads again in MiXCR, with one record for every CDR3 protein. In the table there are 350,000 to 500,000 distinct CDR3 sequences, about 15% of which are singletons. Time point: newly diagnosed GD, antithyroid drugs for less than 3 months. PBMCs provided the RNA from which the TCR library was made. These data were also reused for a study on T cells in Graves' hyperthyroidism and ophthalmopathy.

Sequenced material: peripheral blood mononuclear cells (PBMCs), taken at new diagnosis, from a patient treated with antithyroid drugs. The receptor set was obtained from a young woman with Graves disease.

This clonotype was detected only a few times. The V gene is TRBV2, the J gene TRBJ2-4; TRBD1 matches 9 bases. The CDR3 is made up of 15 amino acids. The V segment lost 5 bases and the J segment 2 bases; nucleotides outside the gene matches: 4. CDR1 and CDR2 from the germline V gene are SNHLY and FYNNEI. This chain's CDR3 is CASSRDRATKNIQYF. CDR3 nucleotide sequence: TGTGCCAGCAGTCGGGACAGGGCGACCAAAAACATTCAGTACTTC. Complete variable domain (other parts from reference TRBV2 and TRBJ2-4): EPEVTQTPSHQVTQMGQEVILRCVPISNHLYFYWYRQILGQKVEFLVSFYNNEISEKSEIFDDQFSVERPDGSNFTLKIRSTKLEDSAMYFCASSRDRATKNIQYFGAGTRLSVL.

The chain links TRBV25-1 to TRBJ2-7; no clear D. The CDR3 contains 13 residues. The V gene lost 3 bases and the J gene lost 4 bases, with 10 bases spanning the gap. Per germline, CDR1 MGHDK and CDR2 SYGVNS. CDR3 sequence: CASSDVMDYEQYF. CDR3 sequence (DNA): TGTGCCAGCAGTGATGTTATGGATTACGAGCAGTACTTC.

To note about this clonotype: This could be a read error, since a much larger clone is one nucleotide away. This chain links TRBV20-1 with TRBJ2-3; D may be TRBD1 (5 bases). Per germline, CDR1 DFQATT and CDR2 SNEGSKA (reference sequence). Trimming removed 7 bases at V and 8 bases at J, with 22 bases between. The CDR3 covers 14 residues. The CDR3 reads CSVAIQGRRATQYF. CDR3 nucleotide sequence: TGCAGTGTTGCAATCCAGGGTCGGCGCGCTACGCAGTATTTT.

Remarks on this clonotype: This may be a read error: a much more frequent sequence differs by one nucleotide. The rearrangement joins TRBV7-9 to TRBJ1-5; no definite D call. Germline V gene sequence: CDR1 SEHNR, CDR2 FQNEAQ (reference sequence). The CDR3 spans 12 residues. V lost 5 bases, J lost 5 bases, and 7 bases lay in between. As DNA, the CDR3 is TGTGCCAGCAGCCCCCCCGATCAGCCCCAGCATTTT. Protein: CASSPPDQPQHF. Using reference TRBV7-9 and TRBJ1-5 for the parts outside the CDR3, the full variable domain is DTGVSQNPRHKITKRGQNVTFRCDPISEHNRLYWYRQTLGQGPEFLTYFQNEAQLEKSRLLSDRFSAERPKGSFSTLEIQRTEQGDSAMYLCASSPPDQPQHFGDGTRLSIL.

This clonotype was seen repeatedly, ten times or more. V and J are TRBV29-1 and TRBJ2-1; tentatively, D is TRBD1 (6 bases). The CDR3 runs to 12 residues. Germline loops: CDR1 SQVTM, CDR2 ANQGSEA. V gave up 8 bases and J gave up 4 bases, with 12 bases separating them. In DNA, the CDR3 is TGCAGCTGGGGGCCATTTTACAATGAGCAGTTCTTC. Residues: CSWGPFYNEQFF.

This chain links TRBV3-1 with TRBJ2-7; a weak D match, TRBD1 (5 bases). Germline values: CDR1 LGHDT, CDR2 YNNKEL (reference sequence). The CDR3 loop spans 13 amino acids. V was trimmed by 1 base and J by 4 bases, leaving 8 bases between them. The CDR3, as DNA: TGTGCCAGCAGCCAAGTATCAGGGTACGAGCAGTACTTC. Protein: CASSQVSGYEQYF.

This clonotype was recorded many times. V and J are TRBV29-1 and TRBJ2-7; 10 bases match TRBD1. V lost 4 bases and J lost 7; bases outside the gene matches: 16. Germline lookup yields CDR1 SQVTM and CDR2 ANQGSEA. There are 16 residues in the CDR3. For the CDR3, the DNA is TGCAGCGTTGGACAGGGGGCGGACCACAGGTTGGGGGAGCAGTACTTC. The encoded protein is CSVGQGADHRLGEQYF.

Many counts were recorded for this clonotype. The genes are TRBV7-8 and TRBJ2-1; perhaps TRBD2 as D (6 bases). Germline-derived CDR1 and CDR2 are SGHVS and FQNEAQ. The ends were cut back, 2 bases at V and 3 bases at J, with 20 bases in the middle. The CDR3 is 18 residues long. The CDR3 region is CASSLRRDWRGRYNEQFF. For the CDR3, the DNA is TGTGCCAGCAGCTTAAGGCGGGACTGGCGGGGACGCTACAATGAGCAGTTCTTC.

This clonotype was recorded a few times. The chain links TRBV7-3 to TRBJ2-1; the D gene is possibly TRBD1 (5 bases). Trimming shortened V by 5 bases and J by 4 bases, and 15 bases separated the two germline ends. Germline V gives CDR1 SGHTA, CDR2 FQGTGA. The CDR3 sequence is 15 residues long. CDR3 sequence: CASSADSTTYNEQFF. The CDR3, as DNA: TGTGCCAGCAGCGCTGACAGTACAACATACAATGAGCAGTTCTTC.

The CDR3 DNA reads as TGTGCCAGCAGCCCTAAGGACAGTGTAGTAATCTACGAGCAGTACTTC. It translates to CASSPKDSVVIYEQYF. V and J are TRBV7-6 and TRBJ2-7; a weak D match, TRBD1 (6 bases). Germline V lookup: CDR1 SGHVS, CDR2 FNYEAQ. This CDR3 is 16 amino acids long. V dropped 5 bases and J dropped 3 bases, with 20 bases sitting between them.

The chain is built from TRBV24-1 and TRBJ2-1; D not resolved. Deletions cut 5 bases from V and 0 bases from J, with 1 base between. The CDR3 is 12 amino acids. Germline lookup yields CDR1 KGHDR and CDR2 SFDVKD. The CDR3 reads CATSVSYNEQFF. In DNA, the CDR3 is TGTGCCACCAGTGTCTCCTACAATGAGCAGTTCTTC.

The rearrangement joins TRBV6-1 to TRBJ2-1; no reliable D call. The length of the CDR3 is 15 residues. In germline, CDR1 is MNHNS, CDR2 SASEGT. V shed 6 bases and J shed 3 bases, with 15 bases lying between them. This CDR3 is CASSQAPGDYNEQFF. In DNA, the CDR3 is TGTGCCAGCAGCCAGGCACCTGGCGACTACAATGAGCAGTTCTTC.

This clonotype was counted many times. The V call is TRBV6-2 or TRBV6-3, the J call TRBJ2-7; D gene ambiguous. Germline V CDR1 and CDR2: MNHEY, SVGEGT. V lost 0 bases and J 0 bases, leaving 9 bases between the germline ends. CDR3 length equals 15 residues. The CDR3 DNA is TGTGCCAGCAGTTACTCGAACTTCCCCTCCTACGAGCAGTACTTC. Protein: CASSYSNFPSYEQYF.

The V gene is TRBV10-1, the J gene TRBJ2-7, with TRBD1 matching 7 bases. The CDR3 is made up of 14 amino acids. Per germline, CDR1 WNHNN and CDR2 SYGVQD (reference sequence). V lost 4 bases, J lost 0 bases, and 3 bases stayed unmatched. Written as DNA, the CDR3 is TGCGCCAGCAGTGTGACAGGGTCCTCCTACGAGCAGTACTTC. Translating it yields CASSVTGSSYEQYF.

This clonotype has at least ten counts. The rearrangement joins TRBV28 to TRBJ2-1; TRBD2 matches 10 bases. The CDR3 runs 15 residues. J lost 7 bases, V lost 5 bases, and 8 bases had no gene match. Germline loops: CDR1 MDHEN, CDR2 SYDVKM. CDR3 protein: CASSITSGIKNEQFF. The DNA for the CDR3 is TGTGCCAGCAGTATAACTAGCGGGATAAAGAATGAGCAGTTCTTC.

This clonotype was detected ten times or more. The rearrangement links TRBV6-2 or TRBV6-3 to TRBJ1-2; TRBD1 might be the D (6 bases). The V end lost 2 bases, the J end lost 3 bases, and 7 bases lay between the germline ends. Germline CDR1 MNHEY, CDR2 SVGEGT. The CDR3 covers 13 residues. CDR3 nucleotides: TGTGCCAGCAGTTACCCAGGGGACTATGGCTACACCTTC. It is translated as CASSYPGDYGYTF.

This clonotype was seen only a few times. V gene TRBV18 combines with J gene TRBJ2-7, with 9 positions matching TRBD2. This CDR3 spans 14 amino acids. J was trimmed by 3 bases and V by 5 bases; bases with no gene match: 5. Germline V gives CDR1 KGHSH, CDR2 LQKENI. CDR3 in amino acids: CASSYGTSNYEQYF. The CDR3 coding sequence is TGTGCCAGCTCATACGGGACTAGCAACTACGAGCAGTACTTC.

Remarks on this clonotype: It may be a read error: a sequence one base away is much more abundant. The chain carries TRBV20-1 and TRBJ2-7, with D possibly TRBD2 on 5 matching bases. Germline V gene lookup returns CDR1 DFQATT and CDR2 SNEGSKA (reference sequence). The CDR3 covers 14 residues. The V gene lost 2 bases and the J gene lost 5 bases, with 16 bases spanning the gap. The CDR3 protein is CSARRSSWSNEQYF. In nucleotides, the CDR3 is TGCAGTGCTAGACGCTCTAGCTGGAGTAACGAGCAGTACTTC.

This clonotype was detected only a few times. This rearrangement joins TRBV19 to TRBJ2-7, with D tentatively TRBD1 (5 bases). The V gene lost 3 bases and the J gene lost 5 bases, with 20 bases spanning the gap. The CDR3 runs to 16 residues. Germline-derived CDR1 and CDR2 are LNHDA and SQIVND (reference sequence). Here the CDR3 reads CASSIISGPFPDEQYF. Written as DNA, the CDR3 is TGTGCCAGTAGTATTATCTCAGGGCCTTTTCCGGACGAGCAGTACTTC.

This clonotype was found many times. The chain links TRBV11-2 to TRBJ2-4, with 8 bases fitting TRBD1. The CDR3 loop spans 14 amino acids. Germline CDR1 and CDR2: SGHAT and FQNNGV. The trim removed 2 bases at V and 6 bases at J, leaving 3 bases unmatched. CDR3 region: CASSLRTGLNIQYF. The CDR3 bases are TGTGCCAGCAGCTTAAGGACAGGGTTAAACATTCAGTACTTC.

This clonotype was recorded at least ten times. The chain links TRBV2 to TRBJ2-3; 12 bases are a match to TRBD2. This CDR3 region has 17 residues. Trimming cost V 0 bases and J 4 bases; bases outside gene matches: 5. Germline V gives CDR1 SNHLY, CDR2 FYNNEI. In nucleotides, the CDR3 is TGTGCCAGCAGTGAAGCGCTTCTAGCGGGAGGGCCAGATACGCAGTATTTT. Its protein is CASSEALLAGGPDTQYF.

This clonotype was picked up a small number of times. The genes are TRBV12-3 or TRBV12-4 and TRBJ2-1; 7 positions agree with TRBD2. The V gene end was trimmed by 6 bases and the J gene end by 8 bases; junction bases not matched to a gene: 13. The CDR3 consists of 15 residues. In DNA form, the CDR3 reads TGTGCCAGCAGGCTCACGGACGGACTAGTCCATGAGCAGTTCTTC. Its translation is CASRLTDGLVHEQFF.

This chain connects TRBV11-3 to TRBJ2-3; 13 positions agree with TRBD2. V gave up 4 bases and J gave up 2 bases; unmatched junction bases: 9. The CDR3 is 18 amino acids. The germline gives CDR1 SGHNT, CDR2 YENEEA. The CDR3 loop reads CASSSELAGGSYTDTQYF. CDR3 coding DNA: TGTGCCAGCAGCTCGGAACTAGCGGGAGGGTCTTACACAGATACGCAGTATTTT.

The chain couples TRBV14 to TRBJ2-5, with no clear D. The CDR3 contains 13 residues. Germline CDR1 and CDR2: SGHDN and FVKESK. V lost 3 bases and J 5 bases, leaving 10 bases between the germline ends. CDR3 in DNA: TGTGCCAGCAGCCAGGTCCAGTGGGAGACCCAGTACTTC. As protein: CASSQVQWETQYF.

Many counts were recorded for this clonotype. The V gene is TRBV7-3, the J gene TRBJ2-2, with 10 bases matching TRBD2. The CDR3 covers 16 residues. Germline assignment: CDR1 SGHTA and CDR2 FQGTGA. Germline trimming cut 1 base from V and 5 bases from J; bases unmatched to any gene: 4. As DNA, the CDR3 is TGTGCCAGCAGCTTAATGCCTAGCGGGAGTACCGGGGAGCTGTTTTTT. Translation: CASSLMPSGSTGELFF. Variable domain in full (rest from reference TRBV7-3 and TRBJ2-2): GAGVSQTPSNKVTEKGKYVELRCDPISGHTALYWYRQSLGQGPEFLIYFQGTGAADDSGLPNDRFFAVRPEGSVSTLKIQRTERGDSAVYLCASSLMPSGSTGELFFGEGSRLTVL.